Each of the 8 T cell receptor beta chains below was sequenced from the same sample in a study of beta chain features in type 1 diabetes. Study-wide findings and caveats: A moderate, significant TCRB CDR3 shortening appeared in type 1 diabetes across four CD4+ subsets.

Reverse transcribing all isolated RNA meant expressed TCRB transcripts were sequenced. The protocol was immunoSEQ multiplex PCR, while the TCRdb copy is restricted to in-frame clones and leaves out a portion. The sample holds about 650,000 clones, 12% seen once. Their antigens are not known. Sequencing was carried out using naive CD4+ T cells from blood. The source of these receptors is a man aged 30 to 39 with type 1 diabetes.

The V and J genes are TRBV5-4 and TRBJ2-5; D is possibly TRBD1 (5 bases). CDR1 and CDR2 (germline): SGHNT, YYREEE (reference sequence). CDR3 length: 15 residues. V lost 0 bases and J 0 bases, leaving 9 bases between the germline ends. In nucleotides, the CDR3 is TGTGCCAGCAGCTTGGACAGGAAACACCAAGAGACCCAGTACTTC. This translates into CASSLDRKHQETQYF.

This clone came up a few times. The V gene is TRBV5-1, the J gene TRBJ2-3; D is undetermined. The CDR3 totals 15 residues. Trimming took 1 base from V and 0 from J, leaving 9 bases between them. In germline, CDR1 is SGHRS, CDR2 YFSETQ. The CDR3 protein is CASSLYQTSTDTQYF. The CDR3 DNA follows: TGCGCCAGCAGCTTGTACCAGACTAGCACAGATACGCAGTATTTT.

V and J are TRBV6-6 and TRBJ2-7, with 8 positions matching TRBD1. The J segment lost 5 bases and the V segment lost 5 bases, leaving 8 bases of the junction unmatched. The germline V gene encodes CDR1 MNHNY and CDR2 SVGAGI (reference sequence). The length of the CDR3 is 14 residues. CDR3 in amino acids: CASSPPVDRDEQYF. The CDR3 nucleotides are TGTGCCAGCAGTCCCCCCGTGGACAGGGACGAGCAGTACTTC.

This clone showed up just a few times. The chain recombines TRBV6-5 with TRBJ2-7; D is perhaps TRBD2 (5 bases). The CDR3 runs 15 residues. Germline CDR1 MNHEY, CDR2 SVGAGI. V lost 0 bases to trimming and J lost 6 bases, with 15 bases between them. The CDR3 bases are TGTGCCAGCAGTTACTCTGGCGCGAGGGTGGTCGAGCAGTACTTC. This encodes CASSYSGARVVEQYF.

This clone has only a few counts. The chain uses TRBV5-1 and TRBJ2-6; D not certain. V was trimmed by 1 base and J by 0 bases, leaving 5 bases between them. This CDR3 comprises 15 residues. The germline gives CDR1 SGHRS, CDR2 YFSETQ. In DNA, the CDR3 is TGCGCCAGCAGCTTGATCAGCTCTGGGGCCAACGTCCTGACTTTC. Translation: CASSLISSGANVLTF.

The chain employs TRBV7-8 and TRBJ2-4; maybe TRBD1 (6 bases). The V and J ends lost 3 bases and 1 base respectively, with 13 bases between them. The CDR3 loop spans 16 amino acids. Germline CDR1 reads SGHVS; CDR2 reads FQNEAQ. The CDR3 protein is CASSFFRGGAKNIQYF. The DNA of the CDR3 is TGTGCCAGCAGCTTCTTCAGGGGTGGGGCCAAAAACATTCAGTACTTC.

CDR3 DNA: TGTGCCAGCAGTCCGGGACAGGGGGATGGAGGCTACACCTTC. Its translation: CASSPGQGDGGYTF. The chain has TRBV28 and TRBJ1-2; 11 bases match TRBD1. Germline assignment: CDR1 MDHEN and CDR2 SYDVKM. The V segment lost 5 bases and the J segment 8 bases; nucleotides outside the gene matches: 7. The CDR3 runs 14 residues.

V gene TRBV5-1 combines with J gene TRBJ1-2, with 8 bases identical to TRBD1. Trimming at V came to 4 bases and at J to 8 bases, leaving 10 bases not matched to a gene. The CDR3 contains 14 residues. Germline CDR1 is SGHRS and CDR2 is YFSETQ. CDR3 nucleotides: TGCGCCAGCAGCCAGATACCAGGGGGCGAGGGCTACACCTTC. Translated, it gives CASSQIPGGEGYTF. The whole variable domain, remainder taken from reference TRBV5-1 and TRBJ1-2, is KAGVTQTPRYLIKTRGQQVTLSCSPISGHRSVSWYQQTPGQGLQFLFEYFSETQRNKGNFPGRFSGRQFSNSRSEMNVSTLELGDSALYLCASSQIPGGEGYTFGSGTRLTVV.